A selection of T cell receptor beta chains follows, all from one sample in a study of OX40 agonist ivuxolimab in advanced cancers. Clones were read by immunoSEQ multiplex PCR, and TCRdb kept only the in-frame ones, dropping some. In the table there are fewer than 100,000 clones, 84% of which are singletons. This specimen consisted of CD4+ or CD8+ T cells sorted from blood, obtained in a trial of the OX40 agonist ivuxolimab. These receptors came from an adult with an advanced solid tumor such as melanoma, head and neck, liver or kidney cancer. The CDR3 runs from the conserved cysteine through the conserved F or W. Each record gives: J gene, D gene, clone size, V gene, CDR3 DNA, CDR3 protein. The D gene is left open where the match is weak. Some rows have no size entry. The others give once, few or many, or a class for an expanded clone.

>TRBJ2-1|TRBD1|-|TRBV11-2
TGTGCCAGCAGCTTAGAAGATGCGCGGACAGGGTCCCATGAGCAGTTCTTC
CASSLEDARTGSHEQFF
>TRBJ1-5|-|-|TRBV6-1
TGTGCCAGCAGTGGGGAAGTCGCCGGGGAGCAGCCCCAGCATTTT
CASSGEVAGEQPQHF
>TRBJ2-2|TRBD1|-|TRBV28
TGTGCCAGCAGTCGGACAGGGAACACCGGGGAGCTGTTTTTT
CASSRTGNTGELFF
>TRBJ1-2|-|-|TRBV28
TGTGCCAGCAGAAGCCCGGGCCAGGGAGTCTATGGCTACACCTTC
CASRSPGQGVYGYTF
>TRBJ2-5|TRBD2|-|TRBV30
TGTGCCTGGAGTCGCCCGGGAGGAGGAGAGACCCAGTACTTC
CAWSRPGGGETQYF
>TRBJ2-3|-|-|TRBV5-1
TGCGCCAGCAGCTTGCAAGGTACTAGCACAGATACGCAGTATTTT
CASSLQGTSTDTQYF
>TRBJ2-7|TRBD2|once|TRBV7-2
TGTGCCAGCAGCTTAAGGGCGGGGGACGAGCAGTACTTC
CASSLRAGDEQYF
>TRBJ2-3|TRBD2|-|TRBV5-5
TGTGCCAGCAGCGGTTTAGCGGGGACAGATACGCAGTATTTT
CASSGLAGTDTQYF
>TRBJ2-3|-|-|TRBV9
TGTGCCAGCAGCCCAGGACCCTACGTTCCCACAGATACGCAGTATTTT
CASSPGPYVPTDTQYF
>TRBJ2-3|-|-|TRBV2
TGTGCCACTAGCGTTAGCACAGATACGCAGTATTTT
CATSVSTDTQYF
>TRBJ2-1|-|-|TRBV19
TGTGCCAGTAGTTGGCTTAGTTCCAATGAGCAGTTCTTC
CASSWLSSNEQFF
>TRBJ1-5|-|-|TRBV28
TGTGCCAGCAGTTTAAACCGGGCCCAGCCCCAGCATTTT
CASSLNRAQPQHF
>TRBJ2-3|-|-|TRBV7-9
TGTGCCTGGGGGCACACTAGCACAGATACGCAGTATTTT
CAWGHTSTDTQYF
>TRBJ1-2|-|-|TRBV27
TGTGCCAGCGCAACCCGGGTACAGGCGCCGTGGACCTTC
CASATRVQAPWTF
>TRBJ1-5|-|-|TRBV30
TGTGCCTGGAGTGCCTCTAGCAATCAGCCCCAGCATTTT
CAWSASSNQPQHF
>TRBJ1-1|-|-|TRBV29-1
TGCAGCGTTGACCCCCAGGGGAACACTGAAGCTTTCTTT
CSVDPQGNTEAFF
>TRBJ2-7|TRBD2|-|TRBV18
TGTGCCAGCTCACCACCGTTAGCGGGAGTGAGGGTAGGCGCCTACGAGCAGTACTTC
CASSPPLAGVRVGAYEQYF
>TRBJ2-7|TRBD2|-|TRBV28
TGTGCCAGCAGTCCTCCAGGGACTAGCGGGACCTACGAGCAGTACTTC
CASSPPGTSGTYEQYF
>TRBJ2-5|-|-|TRBV10-1
TGCGCCAGCAGCGGGTACCAAGAGACCCAGTACTTC
CASSGYQETQYF
>TRBJ2-1|-|few|TRBV30
TGTGCCTGGAGTGTATACGGGTTGAGCCTTAACAATGAGCAGTTCTTC
CAWSVYGLSLNNEQFF
>TRBJ2-2|TRBD2|-|TRBV13
TGTGCCAGCAGTTGGACTAGCGGGGTTAGCACCGGGGAGCTGTTTTTT
CASSWTSGVSTGELFF
>TRBJ1-1|-|-|TRBV6-5
TGTGCCAGCAGTTACTCGAATATGAACACTGAAGCTTTCTTT
CASSYSNMNTEAFF
>TRBJ1-2|-|-|TRBV19
TGTGCCAGTAGTCGGCGGACTGGACAGCAACCGAACTATGGCTACACCTTC
CASSRRTGQQPNYGYTF
>TRBJ2-7|TRBD1|-|TRBV5-6
TGTGCCAGCAGCTGGGACAGGGGTAGTGAGCAGTACTTC
CASSWDRGSEQYF
>TRBJ2-7|TRBD1|-|TRBV5-6
TGTGCCAGCAGCTTGGGCGGGACAGGGTTTTACGAGCAGTACTTC
CASSLGGTGFYEQYF
>TRBJ1-2|-|-|TRBV15
TGTGCCACCAGCAGATACAGGGACGAAGTATATGGCTACACCTTC
CATSRYRDEVYGYTF
>TRBJ2-7|-|once|TRBV7-2
TGTGCCAGCAGCCCCGGGCCTACAAGGCACGAGCAGTACTTC
CASSPGPTRHEQYF
>TRBJ2-3|-|-|TRBV4-1
TGCGCCAGCAGCCAAAGCCCGCATACGCAGTATTTT
CASSQSPHTQYF
>TRBJ1-4|-|-|TRBV6-6
TGTGCCAGCAGTTCGGGACGGCGTAATGAAAAACTGTTTTTT
CASSSGRRNEKLFF
>TRBJ1-2|-|-|TRBV28
TGTGCCAGCAGTGTAGGACGGGCCCTCTATGGCTACACCTTC
CASSVGRALYGYTF
>TRBJ1-1|-|-|TRBV6-4
TGTGCCAGCAGTGAGTCCCCTTGGGGCACTGAAGCTTTCTTT
CASSESPWGTEAFF
>TRBJ2-1|TRBD2|-|TRBV5-5
TGTGCCAGCAGCTTGGTCGTCGGCGGGAGGCTCAATGAGCAGTTCTTC
CASSLVVGGRLNEQFF
>TRBJ2-7|TRBD2|-|TRBV29-1
TGCAGCGCGGGAGGGTTTTACGAGCAGTACTTC
CSAGGFYEQYF
>TRBJ2-1|-|-|TRBV2
TGTGCCAGCTCGTACGGCAATGAGCAGTTCTTC
CASSYGNEQFF
>TRBJ2-7|-|-|TRBV10-3
TGTGCCATCGGTTACGATTACGAGCAGTACTTC
CAIGYDYEQYF
>TRBJ1-2|TRBD1|-|TRBV7-8
TGTGCCAGCAACCGAATTCAGACAGGGTATTACTATGGCTACACCTTC
CASNRIQTGYYYGYTF
>TRBJ2-7|-|-|TRBV27
TGTGCCAGCGGCCCCCGCAGGGGACCCTACGAGCAGTACTTC
CASGPRRGPYEQYF
>TRBJ2-2|-|-|TRBV4-1
TGCGCCAGCAGCCGAATACTTATAAATGACCGCACCGGGGAGCTGTTTTTT
CASSRILINDRTGELFF
>TRBJ1-3|-|-|TRBV5-1
TGCGCCAGCAGCTCGGATTCGAGTGGCGGAAACACCATATATTTT
CASSSDSSGGNTIYF
>TRBJ2-5|-|once|TRBV4-3
TGCGCCAGCAGCCCGGGTCCCAGGGAACGTCAAGAGACCCAGTACTTC
CASSPGPRERQETQYF
>TRBJ1-6|-|-|TRBV13
TGTGCCAGCAGCTTAGCTCGGGGCCGGAGTAATTCACCCCTCCACTTT
CASSLARGRSNSPLHF
>TRBJ1-2|-|-|TRBV7-3
TGTGCCAGCAGTTTATCGGACACAAACTATGGCTACACCTTC
CASSLSDTNYGYTF
>TRBJ1-1|-|-|TRBV29-1
TGCAGCGTCGCGGGACATCCGAACACTGAAGCTTTCTTT
CSVAGHPNTEAFF
>TRBJ2-4|-|-|TRBV5-8
TGTGCCAGCAGCCGAGGGGGAAACATTCAGTACTTC
CASSRGGNIQYF
>TRBJ2-5|-|-|TRBV28
TGTGCCAGCAACACCCCTGGGTTAGACCTTAGGGAGACCCAGTACTTC
CASNTPGLDLRETQYF
>TRBJ2-2|TRBD1|-|TRBV5-1
TGCGCCAGCAGCTTGGGGGGACAGACCCTCACCGGGGAGCTGTTTTTT
CASSLGGQTLTGELFF
>TRBJ2-5|TRBD1|-|TRBV7-9
TGTGCCAGCAGCTTAGAACCGGGACAGGGAAAAGAGACCCAGTACTTC
CASSLEPGQGKETQYF
>TRBJ1-5|-|once|TRBV18
TGTGCCAGCTCACCAGGGCAGGGCAATCAGCCCCAGCATTTT
CASSPGQGNQPQHF
>TRBJ2-1|TRBD2|once|TRBV7-2
TGTGCCAGCAGCTTAAGACTAGCTAGCGATGAGCAGTTCTTC
CASSLRLASDEQFF
>TRBJ1-2|-|-|TRBV15
TGTGCCACCAGCAGAGAGGCCGGGACCTATGGCTACACCTTC
CATSREAGTYGYTF
>TRBJ2-1|-|-|TRBV27
TGTGCCAGCAGTTGGGCGAAAAATGAGCAGTTCTTC
CASSWAKNEQFF
>TRBJ1-2|TRBD1|-|TRBV28
TGTGCCAGCAGTCCCCCCCAGACAGGGAGCGGCTACACCTTC
CASSPPQTGSGYTF
>TRBJ2-1|-|-|TRBV2
TGTGCCAGCCGGACGGCACTAGGAGTCGAGGTTGGGAATGAGCAGTTCTTC
CASRTALGVEVGNEQFF
>TRBJ2-1|-|-|TRBV2
TGTGCCAGCAAAAGGGACCGATCCTACAATGAGCAGTTCTTC
CASKRDRSYNEQFF
>TRBJ2-1|TRBD2|-|TRBV29-1
TGCAGCGTCCGCCGACTAGCGGGGTACAATGAGCAGTTCTTC
CSVRRLAGYNEQFF
>TRBJ2-3|TRBD2|-|TRBV11-2
TGTGCCAGCAGCTTAGAACGCGGGAGGATGACAGATACGCAGTATTTT
CASSLERGRMTDTQYF
>TRBJ2-2|-|-|TRBV6-6
TGTGCCAGCCGGACAGGGACTAGTACCGGGGAGCTGTTTTTT
CASRTGTSTGELFF
>TRBJ2-4|-|-|TRBV7-9
TGTGCCAGCAGCTTGCGGCAGGGACTAGCCAAAAACATTCAGTACTTC
CASSLRQGLAKNIQYF
>TRBJ1-5|-|-|TRBV15
TGTGCCACCAGCGGCTCTGGGCGACAGCCCCAGCATTTT
CATSGSGRQPQHF
>TRBJ2-7|TRBD2|-|TRBV6-4
TGTGCCAGCAGTGACTGGGGGGGGAGTTACGAGCAGTACTTC
CASSDWGGSYEQYF